These 27 T cell receptor beta chains share one sample of origin, sequenced in a study of graft-versus-host responses after intestinal transplantation. Data came from immunoSEQ multiplex PCR; TCRdb stores just in-frame clones and leaves some out. The table records 45,000 to 60,000 clones, 85% to 95% of them present only once. These receptors lack a known antigen. The sample in question was unstimulated CD8+ T cells sorted from spleen or lymph node cells, obtained before transplant. The receptor set was obtained from a human donor who was the organ donor for an intestinal transplant.

The CDR3: CASSFQGNEQFF. The DNA for the CDR3 is TGTGCCAGCAGCTTTCAGGGTAATGAGCAGTTCTTC. The rearrangement uses TRBV13 and TRBJ2-1, with D possibly TRBD1 on 5 matching bases. V shed 3 bases and J shed 7 bases, with 7 bases lying between them. From germline, CDR1 is PRHDT and CDR2 FYEKMQ (reference sequence). This CDR3 has 12 residues.

The rearrangement links TRBV28 to TRBJ1-5, with 8 bases that match TRBD1. The CDR3 extends over 15 amino acids. CDR1 and CDR2 from the germline V gene are MDHEN and SYDVKM. Trimming took 5 bases from V and 2 from J; bases not matched to a gene: 5. The CDR3: CASSPDREGNQPQHF. Written as DNA, the CDR3 is TGTGCCAGCAGTCCGGACAGGGAGGGCAATCAGCCCCAGCATTTT.

CDR3 coding DNA: TGCAGCGCGAAACAGGGGGCCAACTACGAGCAGTACTTC. It specifies CSAKQGANYEQYF. The V gene is TRBV29-1, the J gene TRBJ2-7; TRBD1 matches 9 bases. Germline V gene data show CDR1 as SQVTM and CDR2 as ANQGSEA. CDR3 size: 13 residues. J gave up 3 bases and V 7 bases, and 7 bases lay outside the gene matches.

The V gene is TRBV6-1, the J gene TRBJ2-3, with D unresolved. The germline CDR1 and CDR2 sequences are MNHNS and SASEGT. The V end was cut by 8 bases, the J end by 6 bases, with 6 bases between. This CDR3 has 10 residues. The chain's CDR3 is CASFEDTQYF. The CDR3 nucleotides read TGTGCCAGCTTCGAGGATACGCAGTATTTT.

This chain joins TRBV27 and TRBJ1-1; no definite D call. CDR3 size: 12 residues. Germline assignment: CDR1 MNHEY and CDR2 SMNVEV (reference sequence). The ends were cut back, 3 bases at V and 1 base at J, with 3 bases in the middle. CDR3 residues: CASSLGNTEAFF. The CDR3 nucleotides read TGTGCCAGCAGTTTGGGGAACACTGAAGCTTTCTTT.

The chain joins TRBV7-6 to TRBJ1-5; D perhaps matches TRBD1 (6 bases). CDR1 SGHVS and CDR2 FNYEAQ come from the germline V gene. Trimming shortened V by 5 bases and J by 7 bases, and 18 bases separated the two germline ends. CDR3 length equals 15 residues. The CDR3 protein is CASSQVGGLGQPQHF. The CDR3 coding sequence is TGTGCCAGCAGCCAAGTGGGGGGGCTGGGGCAGCCCCAGCATTTT.

V is TRBV28 and J is TRBJ2-5; D is perhaps TRBD2 (5 bases). This CDR3 contains 16 residues. In germline, CDR1 is MDHEN, CDR2 SYDVKM. Trimming removed 5 bases from V and 5 bases from J, with 21 bases in between. The CDR3 spells CASSPPSYGSWETQYF. CDR3 coding DNA: TGTGCCAGCAGTCCGCCCAGTTATGGGAGTTGGGAGACCCAGTACTTC.

For this clone: This sample includes further DNA sequences coding for the same CDR3. V gene TRBV5-8 combines with J gene TRBJ2-7; D gene unclear. The CDR3 spans 13 residues. V was pared by 4 bases and J by 0 bases, with 8 bases between. Germline CDR1 reads SGHTS; CDR2 reads YDEGEE. The CDR3 DNA sequence: TGTGCCAGCAGCCTAAAGAGCTCCTACGAGCAGTACTTC. Protein: CASSLKSSYEQYF.

The chain couples TRBV4-1 to TRBJ2-3, with 8 nucleotides matching TRBD2. Trimming removed 1 base from V and 4 bases from J; junction bases left unmatched: 13. The germline V gene has CDR1 MGHRA and CDR2 YSYEKL. The CDR3 length is 18 residues. This chain's CDR3 is CASSQGLSGTSLADTQYF. The CDR3 DNA follows: TGCGCCAGCAGCCAAGGTCTTTCCGGGACTAGTCTGGCAGATACGCAGTATTTT.

The chain uses TRBV4-3 and TRBJ1-6; D is unclear. Germline CDR1 is LGHNA and CDR2 is YSLEER. V was shortened by 3 bases and J by 0 bases, with 9 bases between the two germline ends. The CDR3 sequence is 16 residues long. The CDR3 here is CASSQTMSSYNSPLHF. The CDR3 DNA is TGCGCCAGCAGCCAGACTATGAGCTCCTATAATTCACCCCTCCACTTT.

V and J are TRBV19 and TRBJ1-1; D possibly corresponds to TRBD1 (5 bases). V was pared by 3 bases and J by 4 bases, with 27 bases between. CDR1 and CDR2 from the germline V gene are LNHDA and SQIVND (reference sequence). The CDR3 has 19 residues. The CDR3 reads CASSIGERTGRLGGTEAFF. CDR3 nucleotides: TGTGCCAGTAGTATCGGGGAGCGGACGGGACGTTTGGGCGGCACTGAAGCTTTCTTT.

The chain is built from TRBV13 and TRBJ2-1; no clear D. The germline gives CDR1 PRHDT, CDR2 FYEKMQ (reference sequence). There are 12 residues in the CDR3. The V and J ends lost 0 bases and 4 bases respectively, with 1 base between them. CDR3 DNA: TGTGCCAGCAGCTTAGGGTACAATGAGCAGTTCTTC. It encodes CASSLGYNEQFF.

The chain links TRBV9 to TRBJ2-2; 8 nucleotides agree with TRBD2. J was trimmed by 5 bases and V by 3 bases; bases with no gene match: 3. The CDR3 totals 14 residues. In germline, CDR1 is SGDLS, CDR2 YYNGEE. The chain's CDR3 is CASSEPGGTGELFF. In nucleotides, the CDR3 is TGTGCCAGCAGCGAGCCGGGGGGGACCGGGGAGCTGTTTTTT.

The chain couples TRBV2 to TRBJ2-5, with unresolved D. CDR3 length equals 15 residues. Deletions cut 3 bases from V and 3 bases from J, with 14 bases between. Germline V CDR1 and CDR2: SNHLY, FYNNEI. The CDR3 DNA reads as TGTGCCAGCAGTGAGTTAGGTTTGGGGAAAGAGACCCAGTACTTC. Translated, it gives CASSELGLGKETQYF. Full variable domain (missing parts from reference TRBV2 and TRBJ2-5): EPEVTQTPSHQVTQMGQEVILRCVPISNHLYFYWYRQILGQKVEFLVSFYNNEISEKSEIFDDQFSVERPDGSNFTLKIRSTKLEDSAMYFCASSELGLGKETQYFGPGTRLLVL.

V usage is TRBV30 and J usage is TRBJ1-2, with D possibly matching TRBD1 (5 bases). V lost 4 bases to trimming and J lost 4 bases, with 13 bases between them. CDR3 length: 13 residues. Germline lookup yields CDR1 GTSNPN and CDR2 SVGIG (reference sequence). The CDR3 DNA sequence: TGTGCCTGGATGAGGGGAACCGCCTATGGCTACACCTTC. Translated: CAWMRGTAYGYTF.

The chain couples TRBV7-2 to TRBJ2-7; 10 bases are shared with TRBD1. Losses at the gene ends were 5 bases for V and 6 bases for J; bases not matched to a gene: 1. The CDR3 covers 12 residues. In germline, CDR1 is SGHTA, CDR2 FQGNSA. CDR3 amino acids: CASSDRGREQYF. The CDR3 DNA follows: TGTGCCAGCAGCGACAGGGGGCGCGAGCAGTACTTC.

The rearrangement joins TRBV27 to TRBJ1-1; the D is unclear. The V and J ends lost 8 bases and 7 bases respectively, with 8 bases between them. The CDR3 has 10 residues. Germline V gene lookup returns CDR1 MNHEY and CDR2 SMNVEV (reference sequence). The CDR3 sequence: CASGNYEAFF. The CDR3 DNA reads TGTGCCAGCGGTAACTATGAAGCTTTCTTT.

As for this clone: The junction shows a germline mismatch at one end, possibly a read error. In the same sample, other DNA sequences code for this CDR3. V gene TRBV10-1 combines with J gene TRBJ1-6; no firm D call. Germline V lookup: CDR1 WNHNN, CDR2 SYGVQD (reference sequence). This CDR3 is built from 13 residues. CDR3 in DNA: TGCGCCAGCAGGGAGAACTATAATTCGCCCCTCCACTTT. Protein: CASRENYNSPLHF.

The CDR3 nucleotides are TGCGCCAGCAGCCAAGAAGAGGGACAGGGGAGAGAGACCCAGTACTTC. Protein: CASSQEEGQGRETQYF. This chain connects TRBV4-3 to TRBJ2-5, with 10 bases aligning to TRBD1. Germline assignment: CDR1 LGHNA and CDR2 YSLEER. Trimming at V came to 0 bases and at J to 4 bases, leaving 5 bases not matched to a gene. The CDR3 contains 16 residues.

The chain employs TRBV27 and TRBJ2-1, with D unclear. Germline V lookup: CDR1 MNHEY, CDR2 SMNVEV (reference sequence). Trimming left V 2 bases short and J 6 bases short, with 8 bases between. The CDR3 runs to 13 residues. The CDR3 nucleotides read TGTGCCAGCAGTTTAGGCCGGCTCAATGAGCAGTTCTTC. Its protein product is CASSLGRLNEQFF.

The rearrangement links TRBV25-1 to TRBJ1-6; D remains unclear. V lost 3 bases and J 9 bases, leaving 9 bases between the germline ends. In germline, CDR1 is MGHDK, CDR2 SYGVNS. The CDR3 length is 13 residues. CDR3 region: CASSELRVSPLHF. CDR3 nucleotide sequence: TGTGCCAGCAGTGAGTTGAGGGTTTCACCCCTCCACTTT. Variable domain in full (rest from reference TRBV25-1 and TRBJ1-6): EADIYQTPRYLVIGTGKKITLECSQTMGHDKMYWYQQDPGMELHLIHYSYGVNSTEKGDLSSESTVSRIRTEHFPLTLESARPSHTSQYLCASSELRVSPLHFGNGTRLTVT.

The chain is built from TRBV11-2 and TRBJ2-1, with D tentatively TRBD1 (6 bases). The CDR3 loop spans 15 amino acids. From germline, CDR1 is SGHAT and CDR2 FQNNGV. V was clipped by 7 bases and J by 5 bases, with 18 bases between them. CDR3 residues: CASIPRGSLHNEQFF. The CDR3, as DNA: TGTGCCAGCATCCCCAGGGGCAGCCTCCACAATGAGCAGTTCTTC.

The chain couples TRBV9 to TRBJ2-2; 9 positions agree with TRBD2. J was trimmed by 2 bases and V by 5 bases; bases with no gene match: 4. The CDR3 contains 15 residues. Germline CDR1 reads SGDLS; CDR2 reads YYNGEE. The CDR3 bases are TGTGCCAGCAGTAATAGCGGGGGAAACACCGGGGAGCTGTTTTTT. This gives the protein CASSNSGGNTGELFF.

This clone was counted a single time. V and J are TRBV5-6 and TRBJ2-2; D may be TRBD2 (5 bases). Per germline, CDR1 SGHDT and CDR2 YYEEEE. V lost 4 bases and J 2 bases, leaving 9 bases between the germline ends. The CDR3 is 14 amino acids. The CDR3 coding sequence is TGTGCCAGCAGCCCTGGACTCAACACCGGGGAGCTGTTTTTT. This codes for CASSPGLNTGELFF.

The gene calls are TRBV6-6 and TRBJ1-6, with TRBD1 matching over 7 bases. This CDR3 region has 15 residues. With V trimmed by 5 bases and J by 7 bases, 8 bases remained unmatched. From germline, CDR1 is MNHNY and CDR2 SVGAGI (reference sequence). For the CDR3, the DNA is TGTGCCAGCAGTGATGGACAGGTCGGGAATTCACCCCTCCACTTT. This encodes CASSDGQVGNSPLHF.

The chain couples TRBV6-1 to TRBJ1-1; D remains ambiguous. The CDR3 consists of 15 residues. Trimming pared 1 base from V and 3 bases from J, leaving 12 bases between. Germline CDR1 and CDR2: MNHNS and SASEGT. The chain's CDR3 is CASSEVDSLDTEAFF. The CDR3, as DNA: TGTGCCAGCAGTGAAGTGGACTCCCTGGACACTGAAGCTTTCTTT.

The V and J genes are TRBV6-5 and TRBJ1-6, with D possibly matching TRBD1 (6 bases). The CDR3 length is 15 residues. Germline CDR1 and CDR2: MNHEY and SVGAGI. Trimming cost V 2 bases and J 4 bases, with 9 bases left between them. CDR3 sequence reads: CASSYGQWYNSPLHF. The CDR3 coding sequence is TGTGCCAGCAGTTACGGACAGTGGTATAATTCACCCCTCCACTTT.